The source of this TCR beta chain is a study of cytomegalovirus exposure and HLA in healthy donors. General study points: Later analysis identified several of the most significant clusters that appeared linked to common viral pathogens. A later look showed TCR association rates differing by HLA locus, highest for DRB1 and lowest for HLA-C.

PCR primers comprised 60 Vbeta and 13 Jbeta primers. Libraries were prepared by immunoSEQ multiplex PCR; TCRdb keeps only in-frame clonotypes and omits some of them. The sample lists about 120,000 clones; about 8.6% were seen once. With regard to this clone: The antigen is undetermined.

Germline trimming cut 3 bases from V and 7 bases from J; bases unmatched to any gene: 10. CDR3 size: 14 residues. Germline V gene lookup returns CDR1 GTSNPN and CDR2 SVGIG (reference sequence). The chain couples TRBV30 to TRBJ2-5; 8 bases line up with TRBD2. The TCR comes from a woman aged 40 to 49 in good health and CMV-seropositive. Sequenced: PBMCs. As DNA, the CDR3 is TGTGCCTGGAGCGGGGTGACTAGCGTAGGGACCCAGTACTTC. It codes for CAWSGVTSVGTQYF.